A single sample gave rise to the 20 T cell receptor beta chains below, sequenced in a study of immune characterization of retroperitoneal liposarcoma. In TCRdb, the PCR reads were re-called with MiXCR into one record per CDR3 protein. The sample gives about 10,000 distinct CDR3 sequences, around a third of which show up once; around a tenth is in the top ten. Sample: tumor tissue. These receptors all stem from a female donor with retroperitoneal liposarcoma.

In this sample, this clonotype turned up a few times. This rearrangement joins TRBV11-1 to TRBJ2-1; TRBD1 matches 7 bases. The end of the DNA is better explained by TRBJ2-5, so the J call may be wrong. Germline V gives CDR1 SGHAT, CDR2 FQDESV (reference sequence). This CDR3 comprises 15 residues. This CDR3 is CASSFGDSYSETQYF. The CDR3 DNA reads TGTGCCAGCAGCTTCGGGGACAGTTATTCGGAGACCCAGTACTTC.

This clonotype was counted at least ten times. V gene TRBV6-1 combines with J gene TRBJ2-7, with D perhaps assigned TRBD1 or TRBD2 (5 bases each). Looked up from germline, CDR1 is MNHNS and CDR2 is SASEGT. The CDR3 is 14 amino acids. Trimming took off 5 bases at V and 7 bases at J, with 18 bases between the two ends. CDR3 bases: TGTGCCAGCAGTTTCGGGACCCCTCCTGTAGAGCAGTACTTC. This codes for CASSFGTPPVEQYF.

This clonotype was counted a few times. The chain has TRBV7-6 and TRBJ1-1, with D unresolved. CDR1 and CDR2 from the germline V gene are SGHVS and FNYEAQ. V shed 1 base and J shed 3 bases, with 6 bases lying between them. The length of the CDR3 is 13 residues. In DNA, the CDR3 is TGTGCCAGCAGCTTAGGGGTTGACACTGAAGCTTTCTTT. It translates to CASSLGVDTEAFF.

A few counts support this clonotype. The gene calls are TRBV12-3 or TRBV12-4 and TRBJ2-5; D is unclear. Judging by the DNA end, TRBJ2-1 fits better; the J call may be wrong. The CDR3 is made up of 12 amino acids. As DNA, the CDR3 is TGTGCCAGCAGTTTCGGCCGAGAGACCCAGTTCTTC. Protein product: CASSFGRETQFF.

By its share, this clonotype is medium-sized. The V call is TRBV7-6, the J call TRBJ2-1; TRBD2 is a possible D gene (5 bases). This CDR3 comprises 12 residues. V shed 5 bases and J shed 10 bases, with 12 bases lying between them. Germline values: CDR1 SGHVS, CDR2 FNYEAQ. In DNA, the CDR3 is TGTGCCAGCAGCCCGGGCGACTACGAGCAGTTCTTC. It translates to CASSPGDYEQFF.

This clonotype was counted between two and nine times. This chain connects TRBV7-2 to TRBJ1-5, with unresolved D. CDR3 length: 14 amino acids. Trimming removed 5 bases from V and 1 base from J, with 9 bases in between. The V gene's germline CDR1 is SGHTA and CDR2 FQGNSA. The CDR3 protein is CASSPNRSNQPQHF. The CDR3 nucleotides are TGTGCCAGCAGCCCGAATCGGAGCAATCAGCCCCAGCATTTT.

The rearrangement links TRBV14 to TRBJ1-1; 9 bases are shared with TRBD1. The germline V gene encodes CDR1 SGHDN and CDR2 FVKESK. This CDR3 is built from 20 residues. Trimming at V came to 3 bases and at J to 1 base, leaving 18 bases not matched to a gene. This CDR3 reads CASSHLLGQGGPYSNTEAFF. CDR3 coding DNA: TGTGCCAGCAGCCACCTCTTGGGACAGGGTGGTCCTTATTCGAACACTGAAGCTTTCTTT. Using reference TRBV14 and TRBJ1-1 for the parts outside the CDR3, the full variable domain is EAGVTQFPSHSVIEKGQTVTLRCDPISGHDNLYWYRRVMGKEIKFLLHFVKESKQDESGMPNNRFLAERTGGTYSTLKVQPAELEDSGVYFCASSHLLGQGGPYSNTEAFFGQGTRLTVV.

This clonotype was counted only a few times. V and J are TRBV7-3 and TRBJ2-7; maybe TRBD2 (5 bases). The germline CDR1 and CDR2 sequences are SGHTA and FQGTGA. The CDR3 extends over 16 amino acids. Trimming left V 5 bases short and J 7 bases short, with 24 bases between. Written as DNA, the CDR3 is TGTGCCAGCAGCCCGGAGGTGGCTAGAGCTCCCAATGAGCAGTACTTC. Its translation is CASSPEVARAPNEQYF. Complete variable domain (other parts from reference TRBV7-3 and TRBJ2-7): GAGVSQTPSNKVTEKGKYVELRCDPISGHTALYWYRQSLGQGPEFLIYFQGTGAADDSGLPNDRFFAVRPEGSVSTLKIQRTERGDSAVYLCASSPEVARAPNEQYFGPGTRLTVT.

CDR3 DNA sequence: TGTGCCAGCAGCCCCCAAGGCCAGGGTCATAGATTTGGCTACACCTTC. Translating it yields CASSPQGQGHRFGYTF. The chain carries TRBV7-8 and TRBJ1-2, with TRBD1 as a possible D gene (5 bases). The CDR3 is 16 residues long. V gave up 5 bases and J gave up 7 bases, with 23 bases separating them. CDR1 is SGHVS and CDR2 is FQNEAQ in the germline V gene.

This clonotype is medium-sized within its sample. CDR3 nucleotide sequence: TGTGCCAGCAATTCCCGGTGGGTTTCCTACAATGAGCAGTACTTC. Translating gives CASNSRWVSYNEQYF. The rearrangement uses TRBV7-2 and TRBJ2-1; D remains unclear. Gene TRBJ2-7 matches the end of the DNA better, so the J call may be wrong. The CDR3 spans 15 residues. Per the germline V gene, CDR1 is SGHTA and CDR2 is FQGNSA.

This chain's CDR3 is CATSDSRDEQYF. The DNA for the CDR3 is TGTGCCACCAGTGATTCGCGGGACGAGCAGTACTTC. This chain joins TRBV24-1 and TRBJ2-1; D may be TRBD2 (5 bases). The end of the DNA is better explained by TRBJ2-7, so the J call may be wrong. In germline, CDR1 is KGHDR, CDR2 SFDVKD. CDR3 length equals 12 residues.

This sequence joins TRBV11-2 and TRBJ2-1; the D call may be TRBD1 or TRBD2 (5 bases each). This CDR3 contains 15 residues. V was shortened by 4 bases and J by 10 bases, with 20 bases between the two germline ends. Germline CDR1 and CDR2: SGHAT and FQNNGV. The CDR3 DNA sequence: TGTGCCAGCAGCTCCGTGTGGGGGAGCTCCTACGAGCAGTTCTTC. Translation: CASSSVWGSSYEQFF.

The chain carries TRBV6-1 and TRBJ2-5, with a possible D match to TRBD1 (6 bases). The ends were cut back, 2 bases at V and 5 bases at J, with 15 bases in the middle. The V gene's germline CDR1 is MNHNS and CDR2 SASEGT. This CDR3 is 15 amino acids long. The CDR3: CASSESIGTRETQYF. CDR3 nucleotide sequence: TGTGCCAGCAGTGAATCTATAGGGACAAGGGAGACCCAGTACTTC.

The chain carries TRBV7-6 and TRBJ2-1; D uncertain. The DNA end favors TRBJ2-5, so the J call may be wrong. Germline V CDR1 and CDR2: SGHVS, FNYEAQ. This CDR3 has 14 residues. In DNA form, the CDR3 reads TGTGCCAGCAGCTTAGAAGGGTACCAAGAGACCCAGTACTTC. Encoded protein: CASSLEGYQETQYF.

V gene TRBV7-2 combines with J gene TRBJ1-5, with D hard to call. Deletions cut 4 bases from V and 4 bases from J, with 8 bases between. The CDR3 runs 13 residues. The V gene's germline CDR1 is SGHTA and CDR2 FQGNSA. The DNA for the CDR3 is TGTGCCAGCAGCTCGGATCGAAATCAGCCCCAGCATTTT. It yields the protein CASSSDRNQPQHF.

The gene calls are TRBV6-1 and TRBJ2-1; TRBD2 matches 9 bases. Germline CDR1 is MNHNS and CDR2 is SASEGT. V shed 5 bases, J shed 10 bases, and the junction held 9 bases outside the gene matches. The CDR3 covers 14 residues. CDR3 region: CASSLRGGGYEQFF. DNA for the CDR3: TGTGCCAGCAGTCTGCGCGGGGGGGGCTACGAGCAGTTCTTC.

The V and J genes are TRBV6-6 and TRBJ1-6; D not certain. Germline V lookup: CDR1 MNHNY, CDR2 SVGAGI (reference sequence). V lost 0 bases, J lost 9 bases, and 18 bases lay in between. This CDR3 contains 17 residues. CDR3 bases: TGTGCCAGCAGTTACTCCATAGGGCGGGGAGGAAGTTCACCCCTCCACTTT. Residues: CASSYSIGRGGSSPLHF.

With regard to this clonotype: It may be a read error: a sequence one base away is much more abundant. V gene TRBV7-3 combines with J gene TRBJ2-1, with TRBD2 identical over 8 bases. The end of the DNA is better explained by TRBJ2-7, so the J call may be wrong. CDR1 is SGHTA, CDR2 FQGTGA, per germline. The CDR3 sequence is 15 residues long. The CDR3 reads CASSEGTRVDNEQYF. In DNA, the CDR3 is TGTGCCAGCAGCGAAGGGACTAGAGTAGACAATGAGCAGTACTTC.

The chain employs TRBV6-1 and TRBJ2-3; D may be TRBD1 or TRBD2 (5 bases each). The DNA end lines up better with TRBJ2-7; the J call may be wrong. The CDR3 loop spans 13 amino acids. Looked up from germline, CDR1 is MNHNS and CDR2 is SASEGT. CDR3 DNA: TGTGCCAGCAGTTCGGGACGATTTTACGAGCAGTACTTC. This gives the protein CASSSGRFYEQYF.

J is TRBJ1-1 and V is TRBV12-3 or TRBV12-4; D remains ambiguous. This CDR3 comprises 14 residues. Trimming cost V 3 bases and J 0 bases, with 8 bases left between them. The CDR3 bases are TGTGCCAGCAGTTTGGGAGGGTTGAACACTGAAGCTTTCTTT. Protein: CASSLGGLNTEAFF.